The present entry profiles one T cell receptor beta chain with its context. This specimen belongs to a study of OX40 agonist ivuxolimab in advanced cancers. This CDR3 spans 13 amino acids. Germline V lookup: CDR1 MDHEN, CDR2 SYDVKM. Trimming left V 9 bases short and J 4 bases short, with 13 bases between. Clones were sequenced by immunoSEQ multiplex PCR, and TCRdb holds only the in-frame ones, with some missing. This table holds 60,000 to 75,000 clones, approximately 90% found once. Sequenced material: CD4+ or CD8+ T cells sorted from blood, taken in a trial of the OX40 agonist ivuxolimab. The rearrangement joins TRBV28 to TRBJ2-1, with D unclear. This clonotype was sampled from an adult with an advanced solid tumor such as melanoma, head and neck, liver or kidney cancer. Written as DNA, the CDR3 is TGTGCCAGTTACTCTGGATTGTACAATGAGCAGTTCTTC. This translates into CASYSGLYNEQFF.